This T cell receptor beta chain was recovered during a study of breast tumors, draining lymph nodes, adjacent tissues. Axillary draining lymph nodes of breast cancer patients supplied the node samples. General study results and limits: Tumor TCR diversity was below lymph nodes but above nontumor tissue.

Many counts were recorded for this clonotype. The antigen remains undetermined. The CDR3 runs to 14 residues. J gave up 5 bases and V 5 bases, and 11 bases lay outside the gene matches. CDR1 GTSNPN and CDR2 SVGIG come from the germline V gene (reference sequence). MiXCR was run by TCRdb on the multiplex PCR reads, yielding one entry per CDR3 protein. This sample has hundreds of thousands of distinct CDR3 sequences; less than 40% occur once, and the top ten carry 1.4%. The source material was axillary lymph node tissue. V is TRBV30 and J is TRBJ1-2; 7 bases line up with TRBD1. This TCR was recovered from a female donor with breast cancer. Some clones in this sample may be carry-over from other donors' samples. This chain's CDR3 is CAWALQGRFYGYTF. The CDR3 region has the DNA TGTGCCTGGGCCTTACAGGGGAGATTTTATGGCTACACCTTC. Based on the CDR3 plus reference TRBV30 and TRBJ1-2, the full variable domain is SQTIHQWPATLVQPVGSPLSLECTVEGTSNPNLYWYRQAAGRGLQLLFYSVGIGQISSEVPQNLSASRPQDRQFILSSKKLLLSDSGFYLCAWALQGRFYGYTFGSGTRLTVV.